This is a list of T cell receptor beta chains from one sample in a study of shared clonotypes between healthy human individuals. Clones were read by immunoSEQ multiplex PCR, and TCRdb kept only the in-frame ones, dropping some. The table includes approximately 2.5 million clones, 85% to 95% detected once. The specimen was naive CD4+ T cells sorted from blood. The receptor source for this set is a man aged 18 to 29 in good health. The CDR3 runs from the conserved cysteine through the conserved F or W. The order of the fields is J gene, V gene, clone size, CDR3 protein. Size values are once, few and many counts, or a class for expanded clones, and some rows have none.

TRBJ1-2 | TRBV10-3 | NA | CAISESPLRDSTGYTF
TRBJ1-3 | TRBV12-5 | NA | CASGRTGAGNTIYF
TRBJ2-7 | TRBV18 | NA | CASSPATDEQYF
TRBJ1-3 | TRBV30 | NA | CAWSLGNTIYF
TRBJ2-3 | TRBV5-1 | NA | CASSGGTSGRATDTQYF
TRBJ2-3 | TRBV4-1 | NA | CASSPPADTQYF
TRBJ1-1 | TRBV5-1 | once | CASSVQVMNTEAFF
TRBJ1-5 | TRBV18 | few | CASSLAENQPQHF
TRBJ2-7 | TRBV4-3 | NA | CASSQGTGRYYEQYF
TRBJ1-6 | TRBV10-1 | NA | CASSDSGIMGSPLHF
TRBJ2-5 | TRBV4-1 | NA | CASSQASAQETQYF
TRBJ1-3 | TRBV6-6 | NA | CASNNPRNTGNTIYF
TRBJ2-3 | TRBV28 | NA | CASSGGDAAGGTQYF
TRBJ2-3 | TRBV4-3 | NA | CASSQDWRGSRDTQYF
TRBJ1-4 | TRBV4-3 | NA | CASSQGGDRGSEKLFF
TRBJ1-6 | TRBV5-1 | NA | CASSLDGSPLHF
TRBJ1-2 | TRBV10-3 | NA | CAISESNSQNYGYTF
TRBJ2-7 | TRBV10-3 | NA | CAISEWTSGNYEQYF
TRBJ2-3 | TRBV13 | NA | CASSRRGARADTQYF
TRBJ2-3 | TRBV6-1 | NA | CASSEEAGRNTQYF
TRBJ1-1 | TRBV6-6 | few | CASSPRAMNTEAFF
TRBJ1-1 | TRBV4-2 | NA | CASSHQGGDSTEAFF
TRBJ2-7 | TRBV14 | NA | CASSQARQGGEQYF
TRBJ2-7 | TRBV5-1 | NA | CASSGAGGPYEQYF
TRBJ1-1 | TRBV6-6 | few | CASIPSWGKNTEAFF
TRBJ2-5 | TRBV28 | NA | CASSFSPTGMETQYF
TRBJ2-7 | TRBV7-2 | NA | CASSAIGGTYEQYF
TRBJ2-7 | TRBV7-9 | NA | CASSLPGTGGWFRQYF
TRBJ1-5 | TRBV27 | NA | CASSPVMGKDQPQHF
TRBJ1-1 | TRBV5-4 | NA | CASSSTGSDTEAFF
TRBJ2-7 | TRBV5-1 | NA | CASSPGTIAYEQYF
TRBJ1-5 | TRBV7-9 | few | CASSQGQNQPQHF
TRBJ1-2 | TRBV19 | NA | CASTRGPINYGYTF
TRBJ2-7 | TRBV20-1 | NA | CSPGNSYEQYF
TRBJ2-2 | TRBV5-6 | NA | CASRGGTYTGELFF
TRBJ2-7 | TRBV28 | once | CASSLLAFEQYF
TRBJ1-3 | TRBV5-1 | NA | CASSPLGDTIYF
TRBJ1-5 | TRBV10-2 | NA | CASSEWQGNNQPQHF
TRBJ2-7 | TRBV11-2 | NA | CASTRQDSYEQYF
TRBJ2-3 | TRBV18 | NA | CASSPQMISDTQYF
TRBJ2-7 | TRBV10-3 | few | CAISGKYYEQYF
TRBJ2-3 | TRBV19 | NA | CASIPGPHTDTQYF
TRBJ1-2 | TRBV6-5 | NA | CASSGQGMSGYTF
TRBJ1-1 | TRBV4-1 | NA | CASSQGHKATEAFF
TRBJ2-7 | TRBV5-1 | NA | CASSRSSVGLSYEQYF
TRBJ2-7 | TRBV2 | NA | CASNLDRAAYEQYF
TRBJ2-3 | TRBV5-1 | NA | CASSLRTSGGEQYF
TRBJ1-3 | TRBV6-1 | NA | CASRQGLSGNTIYF
TRBJ2-1 | TRBV30 | NA | CAWSVAGTGYNEQFF
TRBJ2-7 | TRBV9 | NA | CASSSRTGLNEQYF